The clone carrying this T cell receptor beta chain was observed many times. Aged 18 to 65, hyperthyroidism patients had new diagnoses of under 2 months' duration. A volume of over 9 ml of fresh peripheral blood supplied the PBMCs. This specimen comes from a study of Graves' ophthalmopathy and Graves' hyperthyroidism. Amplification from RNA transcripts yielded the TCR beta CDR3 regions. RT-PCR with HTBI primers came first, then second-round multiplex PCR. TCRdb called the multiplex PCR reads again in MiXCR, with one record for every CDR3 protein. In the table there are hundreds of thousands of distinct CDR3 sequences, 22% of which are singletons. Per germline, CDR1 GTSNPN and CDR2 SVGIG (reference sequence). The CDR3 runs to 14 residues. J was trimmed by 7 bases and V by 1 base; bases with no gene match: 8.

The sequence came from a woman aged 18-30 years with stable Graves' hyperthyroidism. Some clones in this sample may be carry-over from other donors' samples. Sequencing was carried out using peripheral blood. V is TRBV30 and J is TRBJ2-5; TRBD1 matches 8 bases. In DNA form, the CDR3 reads TGTGCCTGGAGTGCCGACAGGGGTTCGGCGACCCAGTACTTC. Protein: CAWSADRGSATQYF.